This TCR beta chain was identified in a study of shared clonotypes between healthy human individuals. Study results and caveats: Generally, naive subsets (rather than memory subsets) showed larger estimated richness.

The assay ran at deep level. Sequenced by immunoSEQ multiplex PCR; TCRdb stores in-frame clones only, minus some. The table records more than 550,000 clones, about 90% of them present only once. A word on this clone: The antigen remains undetermined.

Trimming left V 7 bases short and J 1 base short, with 7 bases between. Germline V gene sequence: CDR1 LNHDA, CDR2 SQIVND (reference sequence). CDR3 length: 13 amino acids. As defined, naive CD8 cells were CD45RO-negative and positively selected for CCR7, with terminally differentiated effector memory CD45RA+ cells excluded. Material: naive CD8+ T cells sorted from blood. The TCR sequence derives from a man aged 30-40 years in good health. The chain is built from TRBV19 and TRBJ2-2; the D is unclear. The chain's CDR3 is CASTFGNTGELFF. The CDR3 region has the DNA TGTGCCAGTACTTTTGGGAACACCGGGGAGCTGTTTTTT.